The clone carrying this T cell receptor beta chain was recorded at least ten times. The antigen remains undetermined. The record originates from a study of CD8 T cells in ankylosing spondylitis. Study-level points and caveats: Several of the motif variants were reported before in synovial fluid and blood from reactive arthritis.

One entry per CDR3 protein results from TCRdb running MiXCR on the 5' RACE reads. The table shows 200,000 or so distinct CDR3 sequences, with 10% to 15% occurring only once. The sample taken for sequencing was blood, either unsorted or a sorted T cell fraction (not recorded which). The TCR originated in a female donor with ankylosing spondylitis or in good health (not recorded which).

For the CDR3, the DNA is TGTGCCAGCAGACTGGATGCCAATCAGCCCCAGCATTTT. This codes for CASRLDANQPQHF. The J gene is TRBJ1-5, the V gene TRBV28; the D is unclear. From germline, CDR1 is MDHEN and CDR2 SYDVKM. This CDR3 has 13 residues. The V end lost 6 bases, the J end lost 3 bases, and 9 bases lay between the germline ends.